The rows below give T cell receptor beta chains drawn from one sample of a study of T cells in Graves' hyperthyroidism and ophthalmopathy. Using its own MiXCR run on the multiplex PCR reads, TCRdb lists one record per CDR3 protein. This sample has roughly 500,000 distinct CDR3 sequences, with about 16% found just once. Sequencing used blood. These receptor sequences come from a woman aged 30 to 39 with Graves' ophthalmopathy. The CDR3 runs from the conserved cysteine through the conserved F or W. A D gene is named only where the DNA matches it firmly. Clone size is given for some rows only: seen once, a few or many times, or a class if the clone is expanded.

-,TRBV12-3/TRBV12-4,few,TRBJ1-6,CASSFDRGDSPLHF,TGTGCCAGCAGTTTCGACCGGGGGGATTCACCCCTCCACTTT
-,TRBV20-1,few,TRBJ2-7,CSALSASGAAYEQYF,TGCAGTGCTCTATCAGCGTCGGGAGCAGCTTACGAGCAGTACTTC
TRBD2,TRBV5-1,-,TRBJ2-1,CASSSGLAGGSDEQFF,TGCGCCAGCAGCTCGGGACTAGCGGGAGGAAGTGATGAGCAGTTCTTC
-,TRBV6-2/TRBV6-3,many,TRBJ1-1,CASSYPPGGRNTEAFF,TGTGCCAGCAGTTACCCCCCAGGTGGAAGGAACACTGAAGCTTTCTTT
-,TRBV2,many,TRBJ1-1,CASSVGRGVSEAFF,TGTGCCAGCAGTGTAGGGAGGGGAGTCTCTGAAGCTTTCTTT
-,TRBV15,few,TRBJ2-5,CATSREGEKTQYF,TGTGCCACCAGCAGAGAAGGGGAGAAGACCCAGTACTTC
-,TRBV12-3/TRBV12-4,many,TRBJ1-2,CASSFGQNYGYTF,TGTGCCAGCAGTTTCGGGCAAAACTATGGCTACACCTTC
-,TRBV6-6,-,TRBJ1-4,CASSYPEGHPEKLFF,TGTGCCAGCAGTTACCCGGAAGGACACCCTGAAAAACTGTTTTTT
-,TRBV2,many,TRBJ1-6,CASSEVSPLHF,TGTGCCAGCAGTGAAGTTTCACCCCTCCACTTT
TRBD1,TRBV6-1,many,TRBJ2-1,CASSEAQGVDEQFF,TGTGCCAGCAGCGAGGCGCAGGGGGTGGATGAGCAGTTCTTC
TRBD1,TRBV19,few,TRBJ2-5,CASSHFVDRGRRTQYF,TGTGCCAGTAGCCACTTTGTGGACAGGGGGAGGCGGACCCAGTACTTC
-,TRBV28,many,TRBJ1-1,CASSSPGSPEAFF,TGTGCCAGCAGTTCTCCGGGCTCCCCTGAAGCTTTCTTT
-,TRBV28,many,TRBJ2-5,CASSFSRASETQYF,TGTGCCAGCAGTTTTAGCAGGGCCTCGGAGACCCAGTACTTC
TRBD2,TRBV10-3,-,TRBJ2-7,CAISLTETSGDEQYF,TGTGCCATCAGTTTAACCGAGACTAGCGGAGACGAGCAGTACTTC
-,TRBV6-6,few,TRBJ2-1,CASSYSSPALHNEQFF,TGTGCCAGCAGTTACTCATCCCCGGCACTTCACAATGAGCAGTTCTTC
TRBD1,TRBV7-2,-,TRBJ1-5,CASSARTGIWQPQHF,TGTGCCAGCAGCGCCCGGACAGGGATATGGCAGCCCCAGCATTTT
TRBD1,TRBV28,many,TRBJ1-5,CASSFPTGSQPQHF,TGTGCCAGCAGTTTCCCGACAGGGAGCCAGCCCCAGCATTTT
-,TRBV6-5,-,TRBJ1-2,CASSYHPGLSNYGYTF,TGTGCCAGCAGTTACCACCCGGGACTTTCGAACTATGGCTACACCTTC
-,TRBV7-8,many,TRBJ2-7,CASSLTGLREQYF,TGTGCCAGCAGCTTAACTGGATTGAGGGAGCAGTACTTC
-,TRBV20-1,many,TRBJ2-1,CSATWGRVPYNEQFF,TGCAGTGCTACCTGGGGCAGGGTCCCCTACAATGAGCAGTTCTTC
TRBD2,TRBV6-1,many,TRBJ2-2,CASSSGTSRAGELFF,TGTGCCAGCAGTTCCGGGACTAGTAGGGCCGGGGAGCTGTTTTTT
-,TRBV4-1,few,TRBJ2-1,CASSLEPFNEQFF,TGCGCCAGCAGCCTAGAGCCCTTCAATGAGCAGTTCTTC
TRBD1,TRBV15,few,TRBJ2-1,CATSRDPRRNRGGNEQFF,TGTGCCACCAGCAGGGATCCGAGGCGGAACAGGGGTGGCAATGAGCAGTTCTTC
-,TRBV5-4,many,TRBJ2-1,CASSTLGGNEQFF,TGTGCCAGCAGCACTCTGGGGGGCAATGAGCAGTTCTTC
TRBD2,TRBV6-2/TRBV6-3,many,TRBJ2-7,CASSYSRLAGAYEQYF,TGTGCCAGCAGTTACTCCCGACTAGCGGGAGCCTACGAGCAGTACTTC
TRBD2,TRBV14,many,TRBJ2-1,CASSHKLADNEQFF,TGTGCCAGCAGCCACAAACTAGCGGACAATGAGCAGTTCTTC
TRBD2,TRBV28,many,TRBJ2-1,CASSSWTRSSYNEQFF,TGTGCCAGCAGTTCCTGGACTAGGAGCTCCTACAATGAGCAGTTCTTC
-,TRBV11-2,many,TRBJ2-1,CASSLVGWAGNEQFF,TGTGCCAGCAGCTTAGTCGGCTGGGCCGGGAATGAGCAGTTCTTC
-,TRBV28,many,TRBJ2-3,CASSSTVDTQYF,TGTGCCAGCAGTTCGACAGTAGATACGCAGTATTTT
-,TRBV28,-,TRBJ2-2,CASSSPVRTLNTGELFF,TGTGCCAGCAGTTCCCCGGTGCGGACCTTGAACACCGGGGAGCTGTTTTTT
TRBD2,TRBV5-1,many,TRBJ2-7,CASRRLRETFEQYF,TGCGCCAGCAGGCGCTTGCGGGAGACGTTCGAGCAGTACTTC
TRBD1,TRBV6-2/TRBV6-3,-,TRBJ1-5,CASSIQGAGNQPQHF,TGTGCCAGCAGTATACAGGGGGCGGGCAATCAGCCCCAGCATTTT
-,TRBV30,few,TRBJ2-7,CAWSRDGYEQYF,TGTGCCTGGAGCCGGGACGGCTACGAGCAGTACTTC
-,TRBV25-1,-,TRBJ2-2,CASSESGGTGELFF,TGTGCCAGCAGTGAATCTGGGGGCACCGGGGAGCTGTTTTTT
-,TRBV20-1,many,TRBJ2-3,CSARDGQGGADTQYF,TGCAGTGCTAGAGACGGGCAGGGGGGCGCAGATACGCAGTATTTT
-,TRBV6-1,many,TRBJ2-7,CASSRDHYEQYF,TGTGCCAGCAGTCGGGACCACTACGAGCAGTACTTC
TRBD2,TRBV27,many,TRBJ2-1,CASSARLAGGLNEQFF,TGTGCCAGCAGTGCCCGACTAGCGGGAGGCTTGAATGAGCAGTTCTTC
TRBD1,TRBV24-1,many,TRBJ2-5,CATSDLREQGGSGTQYF,TGTGCCACCAGTGATTTGCGCGAACAGGGGGGCTCGGGGACCCAGTACTTC
-,TRBV19,-,TRBJ2-7,CASSIGISYEQYF,TGTGCCAGTAGTATTGGCATCTCCTACGAGCAGTACTTC
-,TRBV20-1,-,TRBJ2-7,CSAFSLGSQGYEQYF,TGCAGTGCTTTCTCCCTTGGCTCACAGGGCTACGAGCAGTACTTC
-,TRBV27,many,TRBJ1-2,CASSLEGVFGYGYTF,TGTGCCAGCAGTTTAGAGGGGGTTTTCGGCTATGGCTACACCTTC
-,TRBV7-2,many,TRBJ1-1,CASSLEFDRTNTEAFF,TGTGCCAGCAGCTTAGAATTTGACAGGACCAACACTGAAGCTTTCTTT
-,TRBV20-1,many,TRBJ2-7,CSATPTLYEQYF,TGCAGTGCTACCCCTACTTTGTACGAGCAGTACTTC
-,TRBV3-1,many,TRBJ1-4,CASSQDPSPGMNEKLFF,TGTGCCAGCAGCCAAGATCCGTCGCCGGGCATGAATGAAAAACTGTTTTTT
-,TRBV6-2/TRBV6-3,few,TRBJ2-5,CASSYLEGEETQYF,TGTGCCAGCAGTTACCTAGAGGGCGAAGAGACCCAGTACTTC
TRBD1,TRBV10-3,many,TRBJ1-1,CAIVGGTGDTEAFF,TGTGCCATCGTAGGGGGGACAGGGGACACTGAAGCTTTCTTT
-,TRBV20-1,few,TRBJ2-5,CSARGGIETQYF,TGCAGTGCTAGGGGCGGGATTGAGACCCAGTACTTC
TRBD1,TRBV7-3,few,TRBJ1-1,CASSLRGGTGEAFF,TGTGCCAGCAGCTTAAGAGGGGGGACAGGTGAAGCTTTCTTT